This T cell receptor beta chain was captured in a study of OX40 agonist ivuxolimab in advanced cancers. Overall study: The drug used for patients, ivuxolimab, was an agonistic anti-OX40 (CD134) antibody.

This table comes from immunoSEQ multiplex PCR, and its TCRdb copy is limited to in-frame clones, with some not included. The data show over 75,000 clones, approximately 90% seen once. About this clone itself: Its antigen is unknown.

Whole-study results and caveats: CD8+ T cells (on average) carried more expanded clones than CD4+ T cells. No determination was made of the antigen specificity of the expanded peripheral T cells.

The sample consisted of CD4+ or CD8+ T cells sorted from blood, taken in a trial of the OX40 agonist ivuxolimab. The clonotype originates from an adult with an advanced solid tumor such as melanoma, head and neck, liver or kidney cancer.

The CDR3 nucleotides are TGTGCCAGCAGTATACTCGATACGCAGTATTTT. Its protein is CASSILDTQYF. The V gene is TRBV6-5, the J gene TRBJ2-3; D is unresolved. The CDR3 has 11 amino acids. Per the germline V gene, CDR1 is MNHEY and CDR2 is SVGAGI. Trimming stripped 5 bases from V and 6 bases from J, with 6 bases between.